This entry lists 21 T cell receptor beta chains sequenced from one sample in a study of T cells in localized non-small cell lung cancer. The method was immunoSEQ multiplex PCR; TCRdb's version includes in-frame clones alone and lacks a portion of them. The table shows fewer than 5,000 clones, with around 29% occurring only once. The starting material was lung tumor tissue, obtained before any cancer treatment. These TCRs come from a man aged 35-69 years with stage III squamous cell lung carcinoma.

This clone was detected ten times or more. J is TRBJ1-5 and V is TRBV6-8; unclear D gene. Germline assignment: CDR1 MNHGY and CDR2 SAAAGT. The CDR3 is 13 residues long. Trimming pared 0 bases from V and 7 bases from J, leaving 7 bases between. Here the CDR3 reads CASSYSSDQPQHF. As DNA, the CDR3 is TGTGCCAGCAGTTACTCAAGTGACCAGCCCCAGCATTTT.

A few counts support this clone. V and J are TRBV6-8 and TRBJ2-5; 16 bases map to TRBD2. V shed 7 bases, J shed 5 bases, and the junction held 7 bases outside the gene matches. The CDR3 is 16 residues long. Per germline, CDR1 MNHGY and CDR2 SAAAGT. The CDR3 protein is CASNAGTSGGGETQYF. For the CDR3, the DNA is TGTGCCAGCAACGCCGGGACTAGCGGGGGGGGTGAGACCCAGTACTTC.

This clone occurred a few times. This rearrangement joins TRBV9 to TRBJ2-1; TRBD2 aligns across 13 bases. CDR1 and CDR2 from the germline V gene are SGDLS and YYNGEE. Trimming at V came to 0 bases and at J to 9 bases, leaving 3 bases not matched to a gene. This CDR3 has 15 residues. The CDR3 loop reads CASSVGLAGGGEQFF. Written as DNA, the CDR3 is TGTGCCAGCAGCGTAGGACTAGCGGGGGGTGGTGAGCAGTTCTTC.

The chain employs TRBV18 and TRBJ1-1; D unclear. V gave up 5 bases and J gave up 2 bases, with 9 bases separating them. Germline CDR1 and CDR2: KGHSH and LQKENI. This CDR3 spans 13 amino acids. As DNA, the CDR3 is TGTGCCAGCTCATTCAGAGCAAACACTGAAGCTTTCTTT. This gives the protein CASSFRANTEAFF.

The rearrangement joins TRBV18 to TRBJ1-5; TRBD1 is a possible D gene (5 bases). This CDR3 spans 14 amino acids. The ends were cut back, 0 bases at V and 7 bases at J, with 10 bases in the middle. CDR1 and CDR2 from the germline V gene are KGHSH and LQKENI. The CDR3 bases are TGTGCCAGCTCACCACCGGGGCCTGACCAGCCCCAGCATTTT. It specifies CASSPPGPDQPQHF.

The rearrangement joins TRBV29-1 to TRBJ2-3; tentatively, D is TRBD1 (5 bases). The ends were cut back, 2 bases at V and 5 bases at J, with 17 bases in the middle. Germline V gives CDR1 SQVTM, CDR2 ANQGSEA. This CDR3 comprises 15 residues. CDR3 sequence reads: CSVEPLPGDRDTQYF. CDR3 nucleotide sequence: TGCAGCGTTGAACCATTACCCGGCGACAGAGATACGCAGTATTTT.

This clone ranks as medium-sized. This chain uses TRBV4-1 with TRBJ2-5; D tentatively reads TRBD1 or TRBD2 (6 bases each). This CDR3 contains 14 residues. CDR1 and CDR2 from the germline V gene are MGHRA and YSYEKL. V lost 7 bases and J 2 bases, leaving 14 bases between the germline ends. CDR3 residues: CASTPGARQETQYF. As DNA, the CDR3 is TGCGCCAGCACTCCGGGGGCCCGACAAGAGACCCAGTACTTC.

V is TRBV11-3 and J is TRBJ2-1; D is tentatively TRBD1 or TRBD2 (6 bases each). Germline CDR1 and CDR2: SGHNT and YENEEA. Trimming stripped 5 bases from V and 2 bases from J, with 16 bases between. The CDR3 length is 16 residues. The CDR3 loop reads CASSLWGALTYNEQFF. CDR3 DNA sequence: TGTGCCAGCAGCCTATGGGGGGCCTTAACCTACAATGAGCAGTTCTTC.

This clone was counted between two and nine times. CDR3 DNA: TGTGCCAGCAGCGCCTACAGGGAAAACACTGAAGCTTTCTTT. Protein product: CASSAYRENTEAFF. The chain carries TRBV9 and TRBJ1-1; a weak D match, TRBD1 (6 bases). Deletions cut 3 bases from V and 2 bases from J, with 11 bases between. The CDR3 length is 14 residues. Germline V gene data show CDR1 as SGDLS and CDR2 as YYNGEE. Supplemented by reference TRBV9 and TRBJ1-1, the full variable domain reads DSGVTQTPKHLITATGQRVTLRCSPRSGDLSVYWYQQSLDQGLQFLIQYYNGEERAKGNILERFSAQQFPDLHSELNLSSLELGDSALYFCASSAYRENTEAFFGQGTRLTVV.

The table lists this clone with a few counts. V is TRBV2 and J is TRBJ1-5; D is unclear. CDR3 length: 15 residues. Germline values: CDR1 SNHLY, CDR2 FYNNEI. Trimming left V 3 bases short and J 1 base short, with 10 bases between. CDR3 DNA: TGTGCCAGCAGTGAGGACGATATAAGCAATCAGCCCCAGCATTTT. Translation gives CASSEDDISNQPQHF.

CDR3 sequence (DNA): TGCGCCAGCAGCCAGAACAGTTATAGCAATCAGCCCCAGCATTTT. This translates into CASSQNSYSNQPQHF. The chain carries TRBV4-1 and TRBJ1-5, with D unclear. Trimming cost V 3 bases and J 0 bases, with 9 bases left between them. The CDR3 is 15 residues long. Germline assignment: CDR1 MGHRA and CDR2 YSYEKL.

The V and J genes are TRBV28 and TRBJ1-2; TRBD1 matches 7 bases. Germline-derived CDR1 and CDR2 are MDHEN and SYDVKM. This CDR3 has 13 residues. V shed 7 bases, J shed 1 base, and the junction held 3 bases outside the gene matches. CDR3 loop: CASMAGGNYGYTF. The CDR3, as DNA: TGTGCCAGCATGGCAGGGGGTAACTATGGCTACACCTTC.

V is TRBV11-3 and J is TRBJ2-7; the match to TRBD2 covers 10 bases. CDR3 size: 15 residues. Germline loops: CDR1 SGHNT, CDR2 YENEEA. V dropped 1 base and J dropped 3; count of bases not matched to a gene: 3. The CDR3 nucleotides read TGTGCCAGCAGCTTAGTCCAGCGGGGGGGCTACGAGCAGTACTTC. Protein product: CASSLVQRGGYEQYF.

The chain uses TRBV6-8 and TRBJ2-3, with D possibly matching TRBD1 (6 bases). This CDR3 is 12 amino acids long. Trimming removed 10 bases from V and 4 bases from J, with 12 bases in between. Germline lookup yields CDR1 MNHGY and CDR2 SAAAGT. The CDR3 DNA is TGTGCCATCAGGGGACATTCAGATACGCAGTATTTT. Its translation: CAIRGHSDTQYF.

The V call is TRBV11-1, the J call TRBJ2-5, with D uncertain. The CDR3 sequence is 14 residues long. V was pared by 1 base and J by 9 bases, with 15 bases between. In germline, CDR1 is SGHAT, CDR2 FQDESV (reference sequence). The CDR3 here is CASSLDGSLMAQYF. The CDR3 DNA reads TGTGCCAGCAGCTTAGACGGTAGTTTGATGGCCCAGTACTTC.

This clone was observed a few times. This chain joins TRBV10-2 and TRBJ1-5; tentatively, D is TRBD1 (5 bases). V lost 6 bases, J lost 1 base, and 22 bases lay in between. Germline-derived CDR1 and CDR2 are WSHSY and SAAADI. CDR3 size: 18 residues. DNA of the CDR3: TGCGCCAGCAGGAACTTTATCCACGGGACTGAGAGCAATCAGCCCCAGCATTTT. It translates to CASRNFIHGTESNQPQHF.

The CDR3 here is CSARTGNTEAFF. The CDR3 DNA sequence: TGCAGCGCCCGGACAGGGAACACTGAAGCTTTCTTT. V gene TRBV29-1 combines with J gene TRBJ1-1; 7 nucleotides agree with TRBD1. The CDR3 extends over 12 amino acids. Germline V gene lookup returns CDR1 SQVTM and CDR2 ANQGSEA. Germline trimming cut 7 bases from V and 1 base from J; bases unmatched to any gene: 3.

V and J are TRBV25-1 and TRBJ2-1; possibly TRBD1 for D (5 bases). Trimming took off 4 bases at V and 0 bases at J, with 10 bases between the two ends. The CDR3 extends over 15 amino acids. Germline assignment: CDR1 MGHDK and CDR2 SYGVNS. CDR3 sequence reads: CASSAGSSSYNEQFF. CDR3 coding DNA: TGTGCCAGCAGTGCAGGGTCTAGCTCCTACAATGAGCAGTTCTTC.

In the case of this clone: At one end the junction does not follow the germline gene, possibly because of a read error. CDR3 protein: CAWSVASRNAEAFF. CDR3 sequence (DNA): TGTGCCTGGAGTGTTGCCAGTAGGAACGCTGAAGCTTTCTTT. The chain recombines TRBV30 with TRBJ1-1, with unresolved D. This CDR3 contains 14 residues. Germline CDR1 GTSNPN, CDR2 SVGIG (reference sequence).

This clone is labeled as medium-sized (0.01 to 0.1%). The V gene is TRBV11-3, the J gene TRBJ2-3, with a weak D call TRBD1 (5 bases). Trimming left V 5 bases short and J 0 bases short, with 12 bases between. From germline, CDR1 is SGHNT and CDR2 YENEEA. The CDR3 is 15 residues long. DNA for the CDR3: TGTGCCAGCAGCCAAGGGGATCAAAGCACAGATACGCAGTATTTT. Translated, it gives CASSQGDQSTDTQYF.

By proportion, this clone is medium-sized. The V gene is TRBV23-1, the J gene TRBJ1-1; D uncertain. TRBV23-1 is placed among ORFs of uncertain function. Trimming pared 6 bases from V and 2 bases from J, leaving 10 bases between. CDR3 size: 13 residues. CDR3 DNA: TGCGCCAGCAGCTTAGAGTATAACACTGAAGCTTTCTTT. Encoded protein: CASSLEYNTEAFF.